A single sample is the source of the 30 T cell receptor beta chains below, sequenced in a study of OX40 agonist ivuxolimab in advanced cancers. The table came from immunoSEQ multiplex PCR; TCRdb's copy has only in-frame clones and leaves some out. This table holds roughly 70,000 clones, 82% found once. Sequenced here: CD4+ or CD8+ T cells sorted from blood, sampled in a trial of the OX40 agonist ivuxolimab. The source of these receptors is an adult with an advanced solid tumor such as melanoma, head and neck, liver or kidney cancer.

The rearrangement uses TRBV25-1 and TRBJ1-2; D gene uncertain. Germline V gene lookup returns CDR1 MGHDK and CDR2 SYGVNS. Trimming pared 4 bases from V and 1 base from J, leaving 13 bases between. The CDR3 length is 15 residues. CDR3 nucleotides: TGTGCCAGCAGTGCGAAATCAATCCATAACTATGGCTACACCTTC. Translation: CASSAKSIHNYGYTF.

V is TRBV11-1 and J is TRBJ1-1, with D perhaps TRBD1 (5 bases). This CDR3 spans 17 amino acids. Germline CDR1 SGHAT, CDR2 FQDESV (reference sequence). V was cut by 1 base and J by 4 bases, with 19 bases left in between. The CDR3 protein is CASSLEFTGRAGTEAFF. Written as DNA, the CDR3 is TGTGCCAGCAGCTTAGAGTTTACGGGCAGGGCTGGCACTGAAGCTTTCTTT.

V gene TRBV6-1 combines with J gene TRBJ1-5; D gene unclear. The CDR3 length is 14 residues. The V gene lost 4 bases and the J gene lost 2 bases, with 9 bases spanning the gap. The V gene's germline CDR1 is MNHNS and CDR2 SASEGT. The DNA for the CDR3 is TGTGCCAGCAGTGGGCAGTACGGCAATCAGCCCCAGCATTTT. Amino acids: CASSGQYGNQPQHF.

The genes are TRBV4-2 and TRBJ1-5; D is unresolved. CDR1 is LGHNA, CDR2 YNFKEQ, per germline. V was cut by 4 bases and J by 6 bases, with 16 bases left in between. The CDR3 is 15 residues long. CDR3: CASSLFGLEIQPQHF. The CDR3 DNA is TGTGCCAGCAGCCTTTTTGGTCTGGAGATTCAGCCCCAGCATTTT.

V is TRBV6-1 and J is TRBJ2-7, with D perhaps matching TRBD2 (5 bases). Trimming left V 8 bases short and J 9 bases short, with 17 bases between. This CDR3 has 12 residues. Germline CDR1 MNHNS, CDR2 SASEGT. The CDR3 bases are TGTGCCAGCGTCTCCGAACTACGGGGGCAGTACGTC. Translating it yields CASVSELRGQYV.

The genes are TRBV19 and TRBJ1-1; 8 nucleotides align to TRBD1. Germline V gives CDR1 LNHDA, CDR2 SQIVND (reference sequence). The CDR3 has 14 amino acids. V lost 7 bases, J lost 5 bases, and 9 bases stayed unmatched. The CDR3, as DNA: TGTGCCAGTATTCCCGGACAGGGAAGGACTGAAGCTTTCTTT. Its protein product is CASIPGQGRTEAFF.

The chain couples TRBV11-3 to TRBJ2-1; 10 bases fit TRBD1. Germline-derived CDR1 and CDR2 are SGHNT and YENEEA. The CDR3 is 14 amino acids. J gave up 9 bases and V 5 bases, and 7 bases lay outside the gene matches. The CDR3 nucleotides are TGTGCCAGCAGCAAGGGACAGGGGATAAGTGAGCAGTTCTTC. This gives the protein CASSKGQGISEQFF.

The chain links TRBV27 to TRBJ1-3; 11 positions match TRBD1. The junction had 3 bases not matched to a gene; V was cut back by 0 bases and J by 5 bases. Per germline, CDR1 MNHEY and CDR2 SMNVEV (reference sequence). CDR3 length equals 16 residues. DNA of the CDR3: TGTGCCAGCAGTTTATCCGGGACAGGGGGGAGAAACACCATATATTTT. It encodes CASSLSGTGGRNTIYF.

The CDR3 sequence: CASSIAGSSTDTQYF. Written as DNA, the CDR3 is TGTGCCAGTAGTATAGCGGGAAGTAGCACAGATACGCAGTATTTT. V usage is TRBV19 and J usage is TRBJ2-3; a weak D match, TRBD2 (5 bases). There are 15 residues in the CDR3. V was clipped by 1 base and J by 0 bases, with 8 bases between them. Germline V gene data show CDR1 as LNHDA and CDR2 as SQIVND (reference sequence).

The gene calls are TRBV5-1 and TRBJ1-4, with D unclear. The CDR3 contains 14 residues. Germline assignment: CDR1 SGHRS and CDR2 YFSETQ. The V gene lost 4 bases and the J gene lost 4 bases, with 11 bases spanning the gap. The CDR3: CASSQDGLNEKLFF. In DNA, the CDR3 is TGCGCCAGCAGCCAGGACGGCCTTAATGAAAAACTGTTTTTT.

This clone was detected only a few times. This rearrangement joins TRBV4-1 to TRBJ1-2; TRBD1 is a possible D gene (6 bases). The CDR3 covers 14 residues. V dropped 1 base and J dropped 6 bases, with 12 bases sitting between them. The germline CDR1 and CDR2 sequences are MGHRA and YSYEKL. The CDR3 spells CASSQGRGVDGYTF. CDR3 sequence (DNA): TGCGCCAGCAGCCAAGGCAGGGGTGTGGATGGCTACACCTTC.

This clone has just one count. The rearrangement joins TRBV5-4 to TRBJ1-5; no definite D call. This CDR3 comprises 15 residues. The ends were cut back, 4 bases at V and 6 bases at J, with 17 bases in the middle. The germline V gene encodes CDR1 SGHNT and CDR2 YYREEE (reference sequence). The DNA for the CDR3 is TGTGCCAGCAGCCTTTTTGGTCTGGAGATTCAGCCCCAGCATTTT. It encodes CASSLFGLEIQPQHF. Based on the CDR3 plus reference TRBV5-4 and TRBJ1-5, the full variable domain is ETGVTQSPTHLIKTRGQQVTLRCSSQSGHNTVSWYQQALGQGPQFIFQYYREEENGRGNFPPRFSGLQFPNYSSELNVNALELDDSALYLCASSLFGLEIQPQHFGDGTRLSIL.

The chain joins TRBV28 to TRBJ1-5; D ambiguous. The CDR3 is 13 residues long. V lost 3 bases and J lost 4, with 7 bases in between. The germline gives CDR1 MDHEN, CDR2 SYDVKM. The CDR3 reads CASSFYGNQPQHF. The CDR3 DNA follows: TGTGCCAGCAGTTTTTACGGGAATCAGCCCCAGCATTTT.

The genes are TRBV28 and TRBJ1-1, with 9 bases aligning to TRBD1. This CDR3 is 16 amino acids long. The V segment lost 2 bases and the J segment 7 bases; nucleotides outside the gene matches: 11. The germline gives CDR1 MDHEN, CDR2 SYDVKM. CDR3: CASSLLPGQGGIEAFF. As DNA, the CDR3 is TGTGCCAGCAGTTTACTCCCGGGACAGGGCGGCATTGAAGCTTTCTTT.

CDR3 sequence reads: CASSLRDEKLFF. For the CDR3, the DNA is TGTGCCAGCAGTTTGAGGGATGAAAAACTGTTTTTT. The chain is built from TRBV28 and TRBJ1-4, with no clear D. Between the trimmed V and J ends, which lost 3 bases and 6 bases, there was a span of 5 bases. The CDR3 sequence is 12 residues long. The germline gives CDR1 MDHEN, CDR2 SYDVKM.

The chain employs TRBV28 and TRBJ2-4, with D unresolved. Per germline, CDR1 MDHEN and CDR2 SYDVKM. The CDR3 runs to 15 residues. Deletions cut 7 bases from V and 0 bases from J, with 13 bases between. CDR3 bases: TGTGCCAGCAACCTGGGTATGGGAGCCAAAAACATTCAGTACTTC. It encodes CASNLGMGAKNIQYF.

The chain joins TRBV10-1 to TRBJ2-3; maybe TRBD2 (6 bases). CDR1 and CDR2 (germline): WNHNN, SYGVQD (reference sequence). The CDR3 length is 16 residues. Trimming removed 4 bases from V and 1 base from J, with 15 bases in between. The CDR3 DNA follows: TGCGCCAGCAGTGGAGCGGGCGGTAGAGGCACAGATACGCAGTATTTT. It codes for CASSGAGGRGTDTQYF.

The chain recombines TRBV11-2 with TRBJ2-3, with D unresolved. Germline CDR1 and CDR2: SGHAT and FQNNGV. V gave up 1 base and J gave up 4 bases, with 9 bases separating them. The CDR3 has 14 amino acids. In DNA, the CDR3 is TGTGCCAGCAGCTTAGGCCGCGGACCAGATACGCAGTATTTT. Its protein product is CASSLGRGPDTQYF.

The chain joins TRBV10-3 to TRBJ1-1, with a tentative D call TRBD1 (5 bases). CDR1 ENHRY and CDR2 SYGVKD come from the germline V gene. The CDR3 length is 14 residues. The V gene lost 8 bases and the J gene lost 1 base, with 14 bases spanning the gap. The CDR3 nucleotides read TGTGCCATCGGGGCCGGGCGGGAGAACACTGAAGCTTTCTTT. The encoded protein is CAIGAGRENTEAFF.

This clone was seen a single time. This chain uses TRBV29-1 with TRBJ2-1; D call uncertain. This CDR3 contains 13 residues. Germline CDR1 SQVTM, CDR2 ANQGSEA. V lost 6 bases and J 9 bases, leaving 18 bases between the germline ends. The CDR3 DNA reads TGCAGCGTCACGAGCCGGGCCAAAGGTGAGCAGTTCTTC. This encodes CSVTSRAKGEQFF.

The chain employs TRBV2 and TRBJ2-1; D is perhaps TRBD1 (5 bases). Germline CDR1 reads SNHLY; CDR2 reads FYNNEI. The V and J ends lost 2 bases and 0 bases respectively, with 5 bases between them. The CDR3 covers 14 residues. This CDR3 reads CASSEQGSYNEQFF. The CDR3 coding sequence is TGTGCCAGCAGTGAACAGGGCTCCTACAATGAGCAGTTCTTC.

This clone is a singleton in its sample. The chain employs TRBV7-9 and TRBJ2-7, with 9 bases fitting TRBD2. This CDR3 is 15 amino acids long. V lost 4 bases and J lost 8; bases outside the gene matches: 12. Germline CDR1 SEHNR, CDR2 FQNEAQ (reference sequence). The CDR3 sequence is CASSSELAGLSKQYF. For the CDR3, the DNA is TGTGCCAGCAGCTCTGAACTAGCGGGCCTGTCGAAGCAGTACTTC.

V and J are TRBV5-6 and TRBJ2-5, with a possible D match to TRBD2 (6 bases). V lost 6 bases and J lost 5, with 17 bases in between. This CDR3 has 14 amino acids. The germline V gene has CDR1 SGHDT and CDR2 YYEEEE. CDR3 amino acids: CASTRLGGSETQYF. CDR3 coding DNA: TGTGCCAGCACACGACTGGGGGGTTCGGAGACCCAGTACTTC.

V gene TRBV7-2 combines with J gene TRBJ2-6; no reliable D call. The germline V gene encodes CDR1 SGHTA and CDR2 FQGNSA. V was cut by 7 bases and J by 1 base, with 17 bases left in between. The CDR3 spans 17 residues. In DNA, the CDR3 is TGTGCCAGCACGATAGGGCTAGGGTTGTCTGGGGCCAACGTCCTGACTTTC. It yields the protein CASTIGLGLSGANVLTF.

In its sample, this clone was seen a few times. The V gene is TRBV7-3, the J gene TRBJ1-1; a possible D gene is TRBD1 (6 bases). Trimming stripped 6 bases from V and 4 bases from J, with 12 bases between. Looked up from germline, CDR1 is SGHTA and CDR2 is FQGTGA. The CDR3 spans 13 residues. Written as DNA, the CDR3 is TGTGCCAGCAGTTTCCAGGGGTCCACTGAAGCTTTCTTT. This gives the protein CASSFQGSTEAFF.

The chain couples TRBV6-1 to TRBJ1-2, with D perhaps matching TRBD1 (5 bases). Germline V gene lookup returns CDR1 MNHNS and CDR2 SASEGT. With 1 base removed from V and 3 bases from J, the gap between germline ends came to 12 bases. This CDR3 has 15 residues. CDR3 amino acids: CASSEEAGSYYGYTF. The CDR3, as DNA: TGTGCCAGCAGTGAAGAAGCAGGGTCCTACTATGGCTACACCTTC.

This clone was found once. The chain carries TRBV7-8 and TRBJ1-1; D may be TRBD1 (5 bases). The length of the CDR3 is 15 residues. V gave up 1 base and J gave up 5 bases, with 14 bases separating them. CDR1 is SGHVS, CDR2 FQNEAQ, per germline. CDR3 loop: CASSLVSRAQTEAFF. DNA of the CDR3: TGTGCCAGCAGCTTAGTTTCCAGGGCTCAAACTGAAGCTTTCTTT.

This sequence joins TRBV5-1 and TRBJ2-1, with 9 nucleotides matching TRBD2. V was clipped by 2 bases and J by 5 bases; unmatched bases: 5. Germline V gene data show CDR1 as SGHRS and CDR2 as YFSETQ. The length of the CDR3 is 15 residues. The CDR3 sequence is CASSFQASGDNEQFF. Written as DNA, the CDR3 is TGCGCCAGCAGCTTTCAGGCTAGCGGGGACAATGAGCAGTTCTTC.

The chain carries TRBV28 and TRBJ2-1, with 12 bases aligning to TRBD2. CDR1 and CDR2 (germline): MDHEN, SYDVKM. The CDR3 spans 21 residues. The V gene end was trimmed by 4 bases and the J gene end by 3 bases; junction bases not matched to a gene: 19. The CDR3 spells CASSSSGRALTRQYYYNEQFF. CDR3 sequence (DNA): TGTGCCAGCAGTTCTAGCGGGAGGGCCTTAACGAGACAGTACTACTACAATGAGCAGTTCTTC.

This clone has only a few counts. The CDR3 DNA is TGTGCCTGGAGTGTTGGCGATGAGCAGTTCTTC. It is translated as CAWSVGDEQFF. The chain carries TRBV30 and TRBJ2-1; D gene ambiguous. The CDR3 is 11 amino acids. V was trimmed by 0 bases and J by 8 bases, leaving 5 bases between them. Germline-derived CDR1 and CDR2 are GTSNPN and SVGIG (reference sequence).